This T cell receptor beta chain was profiled in a study of human T cells and chemical hapten exposure. Study-level information: Patients received weekly diphenylcyclopropenone doses to the scalp throughout the approximately 23-week study.

Germline loops: CDR1 WSHSY, CDR2 SAAADI. The CDR3 extends over 14 amino acids. V dropped 3 bases and J dropped 5 bases, with 13 bases sitting between them. General observations from the study: The study found expanded TCRs formed significantly more large CDR3 similarity clusters than controls.

TCRdb itself ran the RACE reads through MiXCR, one entry per CDR3 protein. The sample records around 75,000 distinct CDR3 sequences, about 12% being singletons. This clonotype was observed at least ten times. The antigen remains undetermined. Time point denoted: patch test 1, 2 weeks after DPC sensitization. The treatment here: therapeutic diphenylcyclopropenone sensitization with weekly scalp DPC. This rearrangement joins TRBV10-2 to TRBJ1-1; D unresolved. The sequence derives from a woman aged 60-75 years with alopecia areata. Some clones in this sample may be carry-over from other donors' samples. Material: whole blood, obtained in connection with sensitization to the hapten diphenylcyclopropenone (DPC). In DNA form, the CDR3 reads TGCGCCAGCAGTGAACTTGGGGATAGGACTGAAGCTTTCTTT. This codes for CASSELGDRTEAFF.